This T cell receptor (beta chain) was recovered during a study of blood T cell repertoires in COVID-19. For the study at large: Recovered participants had two consecutive negative NP/OP PCR tests, healthcare professional clearance, or symptom resolution. Both acute and convalescent COVID-19 samples were obtained from the United States, Italy and Spain.

Assay used: immunoSEQ multiplex PCR; TCRdb lists only in-frame clones, some missing. This sample has roughly 200,000 clones, with 80% to 90% found just once. Germline V gene sequence: CDR1 SGHRS, CDR2 YFSETQ. V was shortened by 0 bases and J by 2 bases, with 8 bases between the two germline ends. The CDR3 sequence is 15 residues long. Those enrolled, adults aged roughly 18 to 90 years, came from fewer than 25 US areas. The source of this sequence is a man younger than 40 in a cohort exposed to, infected with or recovered from COVID-19 (not recorded which). The V call is TRBV5-1, the J call TRBJ1-4, with a tentative D call TRBD1 (6 bases). The sequencing input was PBMCs or T cells enriched from blood (not recorded which). The CDR3 sequence is CASSLEQGTNEKLFF. CDR3 in DNA: TGCGCCAGCAGCTTGGAGCAGGGGACTAATGAAAAACTGTTTTTT. The variable domain in full, with the rest retrieved from reference TRBV5-1 and TRBJ1-4, is KAGVTQTPRYLIKTRGQQVTLSCSPISGHRSVSWYQQTPGQGLQFLFEYFSETQRNKGNFPGRFSGRQFSNSRSEMNVSTLELGDSALYLCASSLEQGTNEKLFFGSGTQLSVL.